The 26 T cell receptor beta chains in this list originate from one sample, sequenced in a study of T cells after yellow fever vaccination. Using its own MiXCR run on the 5' RACE reads, TCRdb lists one record per CDR3 protein. The sample carries about 260,000 distinct CDR3 sequences, 10% to 15% recorded once. The sample here was CD4+ T cells sorted from PBMCs, taken 45 days after the yellow fever booster vaccination. Every receptor here comes from a man under 40 who received the YFV17D yellow fever vaccine.

The V call is TRBV20-1, the J call TRBJ2-2; 10 nucleotides match TRBD2. The germline gives CDR1 DFQATT, CDR2 SNEGSKA (reference sequence). With 7 bases clipped from V and 3 bases from J, the junction kept 11 bases outside the gene matches. The CDR3 is 16 residues long. CDR3 sequence reads: CSVPPGLASDTGELFF. The DNA for the CDR3 is TGCAGTGTACCGCCGGGACTAGCGAGCGACACCGGGGAGCTGTTTTTT.

Notes on this clonotype: This could be a read error, since a much larger clone is one nucleotide away. The V and J genes are TRBV27 and TRBJ2-3; D is uncertain. The germline V gene has CDR1 MNHEY and CDR2 SMNVEV (reference sequence). Trimming took off 5 bases at V and 1 base at J, with 7 bases between the two ends. This CDR3 is built from 13 residues. CDR3 coding DNA: TGTGCCAGCAGTAGACATGGCACAGATACGCAGTATTTT. It encodes CASSRHGTDTQYF.

This clonotype was observed a few times. V and J are TRBV7-2 and TRBJ2-1; 13 bases map to TRBD2. V lost 2 bases to trimming and J lost 7 bases; unmatched junction nucleotides: 8. CDR1 is SGHTA and CDR2 is FQGNSA in the germline V gene. CDR3 size: 17 residues. The CDR3 DNA reads as TGTGCCAGCAGCTTACGGAACAGGACTAGCGGGAGAAATGAGCAGTTCTTC. Its protein is CASSLRNRTSGRNEQFF.

This clonotype was counted only a few times. The chain is built from TRBV15 and TRBJ2-1; 9 nucleotides line up with TRBD1. The CDR3 has 14 residues. V was clipped by 5 bases and J by 8 bases; unmatched bases: 7. CDR1 LNHNV and CDR2 YYDKDF come from the germline V gene (reference sequence). The CDR3 reads CATSARDRVYEQFF. In DNA form, the CDR3 reads TGTGCCACCAGCGCCCGGGACAGGGTCTATGAGCAGTTCTTC.

This clonotype was seen ten or more times. The chain has TRBV29-1 and TRBJ2-3; TRBD1 might be the D (7 bases). CDR1 and CDR2 (germline): SQVTM, ANQGSEA. The CDR3 is 16 residues long. The CDR3 DNA sequence: TGCACCCCCCCGTTTGGAGGGGGCTATCGCACAGATACGCAGTATTTT. This encodes CTPPFGGGYRTDTQYF.

This clonotype was detected a few times. This chain uses TRBV18 with TRBJ2-7; D gene uncertain. CDR3 length equals 14 residues. V was cut by 1 base and J by 2 bases, with 9 bases left in between. Germline V gene lookup returns CDR1 KGHSH and CDR2 LQKENI. CDR3 nucleotide sequence: TGTGCCAGCTCACCACAAGGACGAGCCTACGAGCAGTACTTC. This encodes CASSPQGRAYEQYF.

This clonotype has at least ten counts. The chain recombines TRBV27 with TRBJ2-5; D uncertain. This CDR3 comprises 11 residues. The germline V gene encodes CDR1 MNHEY and CDR2 SMNVEV (reference sequence). Trimming took 7 bases from V and 14 from J, leaving 17 bases between them. The chain's CDR3 is CASMAKAHQYF. CDR3 nucleotide sequence: TGTGCCAGCATGGCTAAGGCACACCAATACTTC.

V is TRBV29-1 and J is TRBJ2-7; D is unresolved. From germline, CDR1 is SQVTM and CDR2 ANQGSEA. This CDR3 region has 11 residues. V dropped 6 bases and J dropped 2 bases, with 8 bases sitting between them. The chain's CDR3 is CSVAAAYEQYF. The CDR3 DNA sequence: TGCAGCGTCGCAGCCGCCTACGAGCAGTACTTC.

The table lists this clonotype with a few counts. The chain links TRBV20-1 to TRBJ2-3; TRBD2 matches 9 bases. The CDR3 runs 15 residues. Germline CDR1 is DFQATT and CDR2 is SNEGSKA (reference sequence). Losses at the gene ends were 2 bases for V and 1 base for J; bases not matched to a gene: 4. DNA for the CDR3: TGCAGTGCTAGATCGGTAGCGGGAGGCACAGATACGCAGTATTTT. It codes for CSARSVAGGTDTQYF.

The table lists this clonotype with a few counts. This rearrangement joins TRBV5-1 to TRBJ2-7, with TRBD2 as a possible D gene (6 bases). The CDR3 extends over 14 amino acids. Germline assignment: CDR1 SGHRS and CDR2 YFSETQ. The V and J ends lost 4 bases and 6 bases respectively, with 17 bases between them. The CDR3 sequence: CASSNRDWGGEQYF. In DNA form, the CDR3 reads TGCGCCAGCAGCAACCGGGACTGGGGCGGCGAGCAGTACTTC.

There are a few counts of this clonotype. In DNA, the CDR3 is TGTGCCACACAGGGCTCTGGGGCCAACGTCCTGACTTTC. The encoded protein is CATQGSGANVLTF. The chain uses TRBV15 and TRBJ2-6; D might be TRBD1 (6 bases). Germline values: CDR1 LNHNV, CDR2 YYDKDF (reference sequence). The V end was cut by 9 bases, the J end by 0 bases, with 6 bases between. This CDR3 comprises 13 residues.

In this sample, this clonotype turned up a few times. The chain uses TRBV6-1 and TRBJ1-1; 7 bases fit TRBD1. V dropped 4 bases and J dropped 1; count of bases not matched to a gene: 6. The CDR3 has 15 amino acids. The V gene's germline CDR1 is MNHNS and CDR2 SASEGT. CDR3 coding DNA: TGTGCCAGCAGTGTCGGGACAGTCCAGAACACTGAAGCTTTCTTT. It is translated as CASSVGTVQNTEAFF.

This clonotype occurred a few times. This sequence joins TRBV7-2 and TRBJ2-7; 8 bases are shared with TRBD2. Germline loops: CDR1 SGHTA, CDR2 FQGNSA. The ends lost 4 bases at V and 3 bases at J; junction bases unmatched: 8. The CDR3 totals 15 residues. CDR3 loop: CASSSQPGLVYEQYF. The CDR3 region has the DNA TGTGCCAGCAGCTCGCAGCCGGGACTAGTCTACGAGCAGTACTTC.

In its sample, this clonotype was seen a few times. This chain connects TRBV7-2 to TRBJ2-5; no clear D gene. Trimming removed 5 bases at V and 5 bases at J, with 6 bases between. The CDR3 length is 11 residues. The germline V gene encodes CDR1 SGHTA and CDR2 FQGNSA. CDR3 nucleotide sequence: TGTGCCAGCAGCCAAATTGAGACCCAGTACTTC. It yields the protein CASSQIETQYF.

The rearrangement uses TRBV20-1 and TRBJ2-1, with 14 bases that match TRBD2. CDR3 size: 16 residues. V dropped 3 bases and J dropped 9; count of bases not matched to a gene: 10. Germline assignment: CDR1 DFQATT and CDR2 SNEGSKA (reference sequence). The CDR3 protein is CSASDQGLAGVIEQFF. The CDR3 DNA reads as TGCAGTGCTAGCGACCAGGGACTAGCGGGAGTTATTGAGCAGTTCTTC.

The chain joins TRBV12-3 or TRBV12-4 to TRBJ2-4; D gene unclear. The CDR3 is 12 residues long. V shed 10 bases and J shed 1 base, with 8 bases lying between them. The CDR3 DNA sequence: TGTGCCACCTCGGGCGCCAAAAACATTCAGTACTTC. Amino acids: CATSGAKNIQYF.

V usage is TRBV5-1 and J usage is TRBJ2-1; D may be TRBD2 (5 bases). The CDR3 has 14 residues. V gave up 2 bases and J gave up 5 bases, with 11 bases separating them. From germline, CDR1 is SGHRS and CDR2 YFSETQ. The CDR3 bases are TGCGCCAGCAGCTTTAAGCGGCCCGACAATGAGCAGTTCTTC. It codes for CASSFKRPDNEQFF. The whole variable domain, remainder taken from reference TRBV5-1 and TRBJ2-1, is KAGVTQTPRYLIKTRGQQVTLSCSPISGHRSVSWYQQTPGQGLQFLFEYFSETQRNKGNFPGRFSGRQFSNSRSEMNVSTLELGDSALYLCASSFKRPDNEQFFGPGTRLTVL.

The table lists this clonotype with a few counts. The chain carries TRBV6-2 or TRBV6-3 and TRBJ2-5; D not certain. Per the germline V gene, CDR1 is MNHEY and CDR2 is SVGEGT. V dropped 3 bases and J dropped 3 bases, with 17 bases sitting between them. The CDR3 consists of 16 residues. The CDR3 DNA sequence: TGTGCCAGCAGTTATAGTCGGACCGGGTTCGAAGAGACCCAGTACTTC. Translation: CASSYSRTGFEETQYF.

This clonotype has just a few counts. This sequence joins TRBV20-1 and TRBJ2-7; 10 bases are shared with TRBD2. The CDR3 consists of 14 residues. From germline, CDR1 is DFQATT and CDR2 SNEGSKA (reference sequence). The V gene end was trimmed by 2 bases and the J gene end by 3 bases; junction bases not matched to a gene: 4. CDR3 in amino acids: CSARTPSGSYEQYF. CDR3 in DNA: TGCAGTGCTAGAACCCCTAGCGGGAGCTACGAGCAGTACTTC.

Concerning this clonotype: The junction departs from germline at one end; a sequencing error may be responsible. The chain employs TRBV6-2 or TRBV6-3 and TRBJ1-2, with a possible D match to TRBD1 (6 bases). Looked up from germline, CDR1 is MNHEY and CDR2 is SVGEGT. The CDR3 has 14 residues. The CDR3 coding sequence is TGTGCCAGCAGTCCCGAACAGGGATCCTATGGCTACAACTTC. It specifies CASSPEQGSYGYNF.

This clonotype came up a few times. The gene calls are TRBV12-3 or TRBV12-4 and TRBJ2-2, with TRBD1 matching 10 bases. With V trimmed by 7 bases and J by 6 bases, 8 bases remained unmatched. CDR3 size: 15 residues. CDR3 amino acids: CASKLGQGVAGELFF. In DNA form, the CDR3 reads TGTGCCAGCAAGCTTGGACAGGGGGTGGCCGGGGAGCTGTTTTTT.

This clonotype occurred a few times. The chain has TRBV12-3 or TRBV12-4 and TRBJ2-7; perhaps D is TRBD1 or TRBD2 (6 bases each). This CDR3 region has 15 residues. Trimming pared 6 bases from V and 1 base from J, leaving 16 bases between. The CDR3 reads CASSPSGAGSYEQYF. For the CDR3, the DNA is TGTGCCAGCAGCCCGTCGGGGGCTGGGTCCTACGAGCAGTACTTC.

A few counts support this clonotype. This chain links TRBV20-1 with TRBJ2-7; 7 nucleotides align to TRBD1. V gave up 6 bases and J gave up 7 bases; unmatched junction bases: 9. The CDR3 consists of 12 residues. Germline loops: CDR1 DFQATT, CDR2 SNEGSKA (reference sequence). CDR3 in amino acids: CSARKGASEQYF. DNA for the CDR3: TGCAGTGCCCGAAAGGGGGCGAGTGAGCAGTACTTC.

This clonotype turned up a few times. The chain carries TRBV4-3 and TRBJ2-2, with 7 bases that match TRBD1. Germline CDR1 LGHNA, CDR2 YSLEER. With V trimmed by 2 bases and J by 0 bases, 6 bases remained unmatched. CDR3 length: 17 amino acids. CDR3 residues: CASSQQSTGTNTGELFF. CDR3 DNA: TGCGCCAGCAGCCAACAATCGACAGGGACGAACACCGGGGAGCTGTTTTTT.

This clonotype was detected ten times or more. The gene calls are TRBV6-5 and TRBJ2-2; 8 nucleotides match TRBD2. This CDR3 contains 15 residues. CDR1 MNHEY and CDR2 SVGAGI come from the germline V gene. V lost 4 bases to trimming and J lost 2 bases; unmatched junction nucleotides: 3. The CDR3 protein is CASSLLAGNTGELFF. The DNA for the CDR3 is TGTGCCAGCAGTTTGCTAGCGGGTAACACCGGGGAGCTGTTTTTT.

This rearrangement joins TRBV29-1 to TRBJ2-6; D gene unclear. Germline-derived CDR1 and CDR2 are SQVTM and ANQGSEA. This CDR3 is 16 amino acids long. Trimming left V 3 bases short and J 2 bases short, with 14 bases between. Here the CDR3 reads CSVDFTVGAGANVLTF. CDR3 in DNA: TGCAGCGTTGATTTTACGGTTGGGGCTGGGGCCAACGTCCTGACTTTC.